The clone carrying this T cell receptor beta chain was picked up one time. Its antigen remains unknown. The PCR used 60 Vbeta and 13 Jbeta primers. Study processing details: An analysis that came later counted tens of millions of unique TCR beta chains, approximately 11 million shared. Profiled with immunoSEQ multiplex PCR; TCRdb holds only in-frame clones, not every one. From that table come the V and J calls and clone size; the DNA was used to work out D and trimming. The table lists about 130,000 clones, over 50% of them singletons, with 1.6% in the top ten. Healthy individuals who donated bone marrow served as the donors. The sample belongs to a study of cytomegalovirus exposure and HLA in healthy donors. Broader study findings: The sole available immune exposure information was CMV serostatus. The study labeled fewer than 200 TCR beta chains cytomegalovirus-associated.

The CDR3 totals 16 residues. Germline V lookup: CDR1 SGHAT, CDR2 FQNNGV. The V segment lost 4 bases and the J segment 3 bases; nucleotides outside the gene matches: 10. The chain links TRBV11-2 to TRBJ2-7; 9 nucleotides match TRBD1. This TCR came from a human donor in good health. Material: PBMCs. In nucleotides, the CDR3 is TGTGCCAGCAGCTCACCCCGGGACAGGGAATACTACGAGCAGTACTTC. Its translation: CASSSPRDREYYEQYF.